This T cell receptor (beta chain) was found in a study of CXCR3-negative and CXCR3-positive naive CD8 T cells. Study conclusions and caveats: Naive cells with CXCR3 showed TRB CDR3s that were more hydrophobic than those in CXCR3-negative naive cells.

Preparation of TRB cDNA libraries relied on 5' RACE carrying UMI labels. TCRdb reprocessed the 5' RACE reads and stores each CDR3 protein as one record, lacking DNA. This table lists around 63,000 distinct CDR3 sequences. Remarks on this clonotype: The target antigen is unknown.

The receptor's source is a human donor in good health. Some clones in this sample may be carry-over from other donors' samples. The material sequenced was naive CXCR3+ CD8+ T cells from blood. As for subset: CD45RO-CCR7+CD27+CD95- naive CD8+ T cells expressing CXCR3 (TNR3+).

CDR3 residues: CASSEYSGGDVLSVINNEQFF. The genes are TRBV2 and TRBJ2-1; as DNA is missing, the TRBD1 call by TCRdb cannot be tested. This CDR3 is built from 21 residues. CDR1 and CDR2 from the germline V gene are SNHLY and FYNNEI.